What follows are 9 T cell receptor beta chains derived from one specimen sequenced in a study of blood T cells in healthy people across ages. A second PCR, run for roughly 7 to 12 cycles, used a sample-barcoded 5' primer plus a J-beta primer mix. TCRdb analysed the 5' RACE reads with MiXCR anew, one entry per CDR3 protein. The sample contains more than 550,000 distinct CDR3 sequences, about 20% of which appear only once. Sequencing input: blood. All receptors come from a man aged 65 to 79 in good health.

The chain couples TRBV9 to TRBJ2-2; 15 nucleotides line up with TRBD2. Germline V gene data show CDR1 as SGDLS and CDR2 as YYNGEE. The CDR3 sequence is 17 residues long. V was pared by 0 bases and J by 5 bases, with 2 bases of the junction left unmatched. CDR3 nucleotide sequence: TGTGCCAGCAGCGTAGCCGGGACTAGCGGGGGGACCGGGGAGCTGTTTTTT. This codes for CASSVAGTSGGTGELFF.

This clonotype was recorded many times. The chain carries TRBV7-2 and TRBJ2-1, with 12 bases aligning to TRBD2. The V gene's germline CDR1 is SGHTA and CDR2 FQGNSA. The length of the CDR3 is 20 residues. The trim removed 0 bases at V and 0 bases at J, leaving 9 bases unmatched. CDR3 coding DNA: TGTGCCAGCAGCTTAGCGGCGACTAGCGGGAGCATGGGCTCCTACAATGAGCAGTTCTTC. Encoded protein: CASSLAATSGSMGSYNEQFF.

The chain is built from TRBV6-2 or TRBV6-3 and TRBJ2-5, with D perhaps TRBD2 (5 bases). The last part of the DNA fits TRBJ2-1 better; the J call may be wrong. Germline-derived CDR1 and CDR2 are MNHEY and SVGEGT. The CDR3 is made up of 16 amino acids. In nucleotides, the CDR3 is TGTGCCAGCAGTTACTCGACAAACGGGGAAGCAGATGAGCAGTTCTTC. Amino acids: CASSYSTNGEADEQFF.

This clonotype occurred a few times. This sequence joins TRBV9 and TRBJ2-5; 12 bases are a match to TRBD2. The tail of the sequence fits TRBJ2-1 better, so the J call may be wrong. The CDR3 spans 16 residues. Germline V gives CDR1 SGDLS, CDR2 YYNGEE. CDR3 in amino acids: CASSPPRLAGEGEQFF. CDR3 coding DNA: TGTGCCAGCAGCCCTCCACGACTAGCGGGAGAAGGGGAGCAGTTCTTC.

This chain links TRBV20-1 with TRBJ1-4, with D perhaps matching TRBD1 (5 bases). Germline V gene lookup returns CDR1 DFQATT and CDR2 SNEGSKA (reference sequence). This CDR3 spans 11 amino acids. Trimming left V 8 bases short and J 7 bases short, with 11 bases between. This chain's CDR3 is CSCREGEKLFF. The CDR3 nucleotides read TGCAGTTGCAGGGAGGGTGAAAAACTGTTTTTT.

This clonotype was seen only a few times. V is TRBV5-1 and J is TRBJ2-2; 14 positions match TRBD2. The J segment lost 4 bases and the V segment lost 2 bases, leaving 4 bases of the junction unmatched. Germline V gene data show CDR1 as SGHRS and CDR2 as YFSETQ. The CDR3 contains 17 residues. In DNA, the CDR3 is TGCGCCAGCAGCTTAAGGACTAGCGGGGGGAGCACCGGGGAGCTGTTTTTT. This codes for CASSLRTSGGSTGELFF. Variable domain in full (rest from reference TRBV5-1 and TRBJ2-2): KAGVTQTPRYLIKTRGQQVTLSCSPISGHRSVSWYQQTPGQGLQFLFEYFSETQRNKGNFPGRFSGRQFSNSRSEMNVSTLELGDSALYLCASSLRTSGGSTGELFFGEGSRLTVL.

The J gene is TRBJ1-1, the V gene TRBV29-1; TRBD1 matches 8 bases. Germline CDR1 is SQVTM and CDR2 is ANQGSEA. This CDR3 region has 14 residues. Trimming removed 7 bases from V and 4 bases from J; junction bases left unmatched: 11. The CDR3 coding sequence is TGCAGCGCCTCCACAGGGGGAGTGCCCACTGAAGCTTTCTTT. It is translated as CSASTGGVPTEAFF.

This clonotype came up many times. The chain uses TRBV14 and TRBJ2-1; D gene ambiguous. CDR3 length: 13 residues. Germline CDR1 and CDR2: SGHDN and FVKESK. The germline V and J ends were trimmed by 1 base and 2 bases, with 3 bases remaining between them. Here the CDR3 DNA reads TGTGCCAGCAGCCAAGGTCCCTACAATGAGCAGTTCTTC. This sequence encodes CASSQGPYNEQFF.

The CDR3 nucleotides read TGCGCCAGCAGTTTACAGGGGAGCCCTGAAGCTTTCTTT. This codes for CASSLQGSPEAFF. This chain connects TRBV5-1 to TRBJ1-1; 7 positions agree with TRBD1. Germline V gene data show CDR1 as SGHRS and CDR2 as YFSETQ. This CDR3 region has 13 residues. V shed 5 bases, J shed 6 bases, and the junction held 7 bases outside the gene matches.